This entry lists 2 T cell receptor beta chains sequenced from one sample in a study of T-cell memory formation after mild COVID-19. TCRdb reprocessed the 5' RACE reads with MiXCR, giving one entry per CDR3 protein. The table has hundreds of thousands of distinct CDR3 sequences, approximately 15% seen once. Sequencing input: PBMCs or a T cell subset sorted from them (not recorded which). The source of these receptors is a man aged 18 to 30 who had mild COVID-19 (a few samples of this study predate the infection). Cell type and time point are not known.

This clonotype was counted a few times. This sequence joins TRBV20-1 and TRBJ1-2; D not resolved. The ends were cut back, 3 bases at V and 0 bases at J, with 5 bases in the middle. Per the germline V gene, CDR1 is DFQATT and CDR2 is SNEGSKA (reference sequence). The CDR3 extends over 12 amino acids. CDR3 in amino acids: CSASQANYGYTF. The CDR3 DNA is TGCAGTGCTAGCCAAGCTAACTATGGCTACACCTTC.

The V and J genes are TRBV12-3 or TRBV12-4 and TRBJ2-5; 11 bases align to TRBD2. This CDR3 is 16 amino acids long. The V and J ends lost 4 bases and 6 bases, in that order; junction bases with no gene match: 10. The CDR3 reads CASSSSLAGGIKTQYF. The CDR3 DNA reads TGTGCCAGCAGTTCCAGTCTAGCGGGGGGAATTAAGACCCAGTACTTC.